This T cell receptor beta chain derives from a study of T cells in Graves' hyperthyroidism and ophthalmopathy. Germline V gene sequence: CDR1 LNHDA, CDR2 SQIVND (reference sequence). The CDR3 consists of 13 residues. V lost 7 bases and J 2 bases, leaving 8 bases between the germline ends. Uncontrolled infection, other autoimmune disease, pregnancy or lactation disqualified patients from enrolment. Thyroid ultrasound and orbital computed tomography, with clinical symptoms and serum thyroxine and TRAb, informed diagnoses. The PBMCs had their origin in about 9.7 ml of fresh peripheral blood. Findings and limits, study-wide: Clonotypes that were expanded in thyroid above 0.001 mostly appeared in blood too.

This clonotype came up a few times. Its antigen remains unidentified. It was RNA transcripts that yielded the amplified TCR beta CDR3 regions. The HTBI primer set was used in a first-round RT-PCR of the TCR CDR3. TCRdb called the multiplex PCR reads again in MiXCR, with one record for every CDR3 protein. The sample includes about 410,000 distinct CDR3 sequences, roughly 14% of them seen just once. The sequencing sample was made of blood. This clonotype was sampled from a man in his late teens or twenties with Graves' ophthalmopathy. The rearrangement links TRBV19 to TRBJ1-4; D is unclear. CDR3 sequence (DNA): TGTGCCAGTACGGTGAGGACTAATGAAAAACTGTTTTTT. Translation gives CASTVRTNEKLFF.